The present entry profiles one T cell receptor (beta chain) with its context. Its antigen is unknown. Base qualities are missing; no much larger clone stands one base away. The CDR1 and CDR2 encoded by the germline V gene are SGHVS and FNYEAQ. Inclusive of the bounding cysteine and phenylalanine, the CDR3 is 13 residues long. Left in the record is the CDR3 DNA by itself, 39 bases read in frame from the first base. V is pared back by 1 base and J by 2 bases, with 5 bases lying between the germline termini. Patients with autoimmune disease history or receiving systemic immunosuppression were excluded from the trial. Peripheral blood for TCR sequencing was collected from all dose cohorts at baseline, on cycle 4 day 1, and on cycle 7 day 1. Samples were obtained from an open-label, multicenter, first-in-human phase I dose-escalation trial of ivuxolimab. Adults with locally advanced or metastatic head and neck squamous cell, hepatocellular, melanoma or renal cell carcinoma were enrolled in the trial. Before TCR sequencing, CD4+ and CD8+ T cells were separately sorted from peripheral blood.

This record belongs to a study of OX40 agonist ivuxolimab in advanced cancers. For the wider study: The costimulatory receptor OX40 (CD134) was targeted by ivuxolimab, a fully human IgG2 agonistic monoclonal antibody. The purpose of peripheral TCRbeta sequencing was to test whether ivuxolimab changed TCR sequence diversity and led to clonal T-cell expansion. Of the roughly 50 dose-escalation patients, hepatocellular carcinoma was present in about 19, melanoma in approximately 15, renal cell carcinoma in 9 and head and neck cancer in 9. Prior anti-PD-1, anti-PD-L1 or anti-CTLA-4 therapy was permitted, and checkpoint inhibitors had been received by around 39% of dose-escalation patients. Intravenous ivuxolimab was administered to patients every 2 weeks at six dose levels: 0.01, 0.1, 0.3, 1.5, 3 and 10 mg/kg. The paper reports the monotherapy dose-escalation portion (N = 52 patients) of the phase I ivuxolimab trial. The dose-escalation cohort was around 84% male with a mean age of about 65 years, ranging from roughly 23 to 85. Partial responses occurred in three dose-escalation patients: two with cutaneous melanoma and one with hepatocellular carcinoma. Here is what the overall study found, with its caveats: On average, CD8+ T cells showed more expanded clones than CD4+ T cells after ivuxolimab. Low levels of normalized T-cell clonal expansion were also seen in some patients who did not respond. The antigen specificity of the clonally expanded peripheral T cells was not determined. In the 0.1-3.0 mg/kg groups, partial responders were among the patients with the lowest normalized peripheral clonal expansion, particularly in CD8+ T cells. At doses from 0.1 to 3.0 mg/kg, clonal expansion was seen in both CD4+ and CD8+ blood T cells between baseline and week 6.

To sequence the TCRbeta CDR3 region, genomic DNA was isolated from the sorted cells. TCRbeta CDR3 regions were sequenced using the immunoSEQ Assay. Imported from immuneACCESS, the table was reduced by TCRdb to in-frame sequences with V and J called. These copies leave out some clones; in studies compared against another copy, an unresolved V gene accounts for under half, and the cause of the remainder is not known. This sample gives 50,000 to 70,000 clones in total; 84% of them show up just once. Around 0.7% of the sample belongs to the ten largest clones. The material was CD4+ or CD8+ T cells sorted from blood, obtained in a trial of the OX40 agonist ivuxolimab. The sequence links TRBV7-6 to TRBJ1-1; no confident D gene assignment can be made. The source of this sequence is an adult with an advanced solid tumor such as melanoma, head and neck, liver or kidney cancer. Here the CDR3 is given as CASSLDTNTEAFF. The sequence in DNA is TGTGCCAGCAGCTTAGACACCAACACTGAAGCTTTCTTT.